This T cell receptor (beta chain) was identified in a study of a mutant IDH1 vaccine in newly diagnosed glioma. Findings of the study overall: Apparently unrelated to pseudoprogression were changes in the top peripheral T cell clonotypes.

V dropped 0 bases and J dropped 11 bases, with 22 bases sitting between them. The CDR3 is made up of 16 amino acids. Germline-derived CDR1 and CDR2 are LGHNA and YSLEER. Details on this clone: Its matching antigen is unknown.

Data came from immunoSEQ multiplex PCR; TCRdb stores just in-frame clones and leaves some out. The table shows under 75,000 clones, with around 92% occurring only once. The sample's time point: baseline, week 1 (first vaccination visit). The treatment here: pre-vaccination baseline after standard-of-care therapy. This receptor was identified in a man aged 50-60 years with glioma. The chain employs TRBV4-3 and TRBJ1-1; D unclear. This specimen consisted of PBMCs, obtained from a glioma patient treated with radiotherapy, temozolomide or both. This CDR3 reads CASSQDGTHGSEEAFF. In nucleotides, the CDR3 is TGCGCCAGCAGCCAAGACGGTACCCACGGGTCAGAAGAGGCTTTCTTT.